The clone carrying this T cell receptor beta chain was detected many times. The sample is drawn from a study of patients and donors after allogeneic stem cell transplantation. Between the trimmed V and J ends, which lost 4 bases and 0 bases, there was a span of 11 bases. This CDR3 is 15 amino acids long. Germline CDR1 SGHDT, CDR2 YYEEEE. MiXCR, applied by TCRdb to the RT-PCR reads, yields one record per CDR3 protein. The sample has some 880,000 distinct CDR3 sequences; 18% are singletons. Sequenced input: blood, either unsorted or a sorted T cell fraction (not recorded which). This receptor was taken from a human donor who was either an allogeneic HSCT recipient or a stem cell or donor lymphocyte infusion donor (not recorded which). It is not recorded whose cells these are; they may come from a transplant donor. The chain is built from TRBV5-6 and TRBJ2-1; a weak D match, TRBD1 (6 bases). Here the CDR3 reads CASSPQQGSYNEQFF. CDR3 nucleotide sequence: TGTGCCAGCAGCCCACAACAGGGCTCCTACAATGAGCAGTTCTTC.